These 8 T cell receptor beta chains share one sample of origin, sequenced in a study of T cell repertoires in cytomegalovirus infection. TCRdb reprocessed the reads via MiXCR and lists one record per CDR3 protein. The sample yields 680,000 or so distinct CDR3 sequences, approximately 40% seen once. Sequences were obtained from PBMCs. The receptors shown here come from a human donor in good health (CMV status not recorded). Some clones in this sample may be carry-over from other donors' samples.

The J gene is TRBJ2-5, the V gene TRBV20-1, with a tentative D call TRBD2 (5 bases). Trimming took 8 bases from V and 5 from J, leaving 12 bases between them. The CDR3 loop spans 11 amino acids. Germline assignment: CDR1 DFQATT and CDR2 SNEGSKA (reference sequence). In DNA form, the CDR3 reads TGCAGTCCTAAGCGAGGGGAGACCCAGTACTTC. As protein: CSPKRGETQYF.

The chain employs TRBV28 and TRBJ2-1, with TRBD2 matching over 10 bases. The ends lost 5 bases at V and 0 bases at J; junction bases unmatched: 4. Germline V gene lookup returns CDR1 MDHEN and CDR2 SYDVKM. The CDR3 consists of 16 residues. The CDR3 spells CASSTSGESSYNEQFF. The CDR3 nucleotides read TGTGCCAGCAGTACTAGCGGGGAAAGCTCCTACAATGAGCAGTTCTTC. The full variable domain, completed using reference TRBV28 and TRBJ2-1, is DVKVTQSSRYLVKRTGEKVFLECVQDMDHENMFWYRQDPGLGLRLIYFSYDVKMKEKGDIPEGYSVSREKKERFSLILESASTNQTSMYLCASSTSGESSYNEQFFGPGTRLTVL.

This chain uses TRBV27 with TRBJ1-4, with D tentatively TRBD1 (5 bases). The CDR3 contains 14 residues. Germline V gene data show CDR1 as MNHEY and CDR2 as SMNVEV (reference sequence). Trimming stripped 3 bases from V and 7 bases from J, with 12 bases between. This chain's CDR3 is CASSFSAGPEKLFF. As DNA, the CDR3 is TGTGCCAGCAGTTTTTCGGCAGGGCCTGAAAAACTGTTTTTT. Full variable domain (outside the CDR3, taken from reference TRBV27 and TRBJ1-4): EAQVTQNPRYLITVTGKKLTVTCSQNMNHEYMSWYRQDPGLGLRQIYYSMNVEVTDKGDVPEGYKVSRKEKRNFPLILESPSPNQTSLYFCASSFSAGPEKLFFGSGTQLSVL.

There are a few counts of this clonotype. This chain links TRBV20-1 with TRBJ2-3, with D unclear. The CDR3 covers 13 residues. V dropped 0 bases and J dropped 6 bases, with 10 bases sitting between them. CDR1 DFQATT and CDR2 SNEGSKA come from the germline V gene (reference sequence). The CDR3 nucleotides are TGCAGTGCTAGAGACTATAGGGCGGATACGCAGTATTTT. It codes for CSARDYRADTQYF.

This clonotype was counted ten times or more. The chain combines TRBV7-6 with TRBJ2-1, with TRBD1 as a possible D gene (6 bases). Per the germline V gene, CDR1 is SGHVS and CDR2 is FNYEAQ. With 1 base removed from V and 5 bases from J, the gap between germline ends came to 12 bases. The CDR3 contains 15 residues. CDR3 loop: CASSLDRARHNEQFF. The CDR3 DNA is TGTGCCAGCAGCTTAGACAGGGCGAGACACAATGAGCAGTTCTTC.

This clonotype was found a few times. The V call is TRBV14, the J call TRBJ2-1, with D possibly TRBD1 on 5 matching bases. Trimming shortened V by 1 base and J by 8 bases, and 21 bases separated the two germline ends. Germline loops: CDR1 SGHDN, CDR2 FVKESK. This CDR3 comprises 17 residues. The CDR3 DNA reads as TGTGCCAGCAGCCAAGGGTTTCGGGCCTTGGGGCACCATGAGCAGTTCTTC. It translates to CASSQGFRALGHHEQFF.

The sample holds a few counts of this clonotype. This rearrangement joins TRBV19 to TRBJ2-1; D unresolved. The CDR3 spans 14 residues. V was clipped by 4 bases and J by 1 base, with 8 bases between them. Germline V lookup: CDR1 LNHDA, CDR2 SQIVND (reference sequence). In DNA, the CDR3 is TGTGCCAGTAGTACTTTAGGGTCCTACAATGAGCAGTTCTTC. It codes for CASSTLGSYNEQFF. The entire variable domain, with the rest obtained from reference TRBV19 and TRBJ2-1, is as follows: DGGITQSPKYLFRKEGQNVTLSCEQNLNHDAMYWYRQDPGQGLRLIYYSQIVNDFQKGDIAEGYSVSREKKESFPLTVTSAQKNPTAFYLCASSTLGSYNEQFFGPGTRLTVL.

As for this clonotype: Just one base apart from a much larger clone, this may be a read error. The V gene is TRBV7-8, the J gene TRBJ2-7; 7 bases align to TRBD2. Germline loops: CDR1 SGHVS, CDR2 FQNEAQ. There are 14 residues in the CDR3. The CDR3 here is CASSSYLSGGFIDF. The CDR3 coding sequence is TGTGCCAGCAGCTCATACCTATCCGGGGGGTTTATAGACTTC.